This TCR beta chain comes out of a study of T cell changes during pregnancy in multiple sclerosis. Assay: immunoSEQ multiplex PCR; the TCRdb copy retains only in-frame clones and omits some. In the table there are fewer than 65,000 clones, more than 85% of which are singletons. Germline CDR1 is MNHEY and CDR2 is SVGAGI. V dropped 6 bases and J dropped 6; count of bases not matched to a gene: 8. CDR3 length equals 14 residues. V is TRBV6-5 and J is TRBJ1-2; 9 bases fit TRBD1. This TCR was recovered from a female donor with multiple sclerosis, enrolled in a pregnancy study. Sequenced here: CD4+ T cells from peripheral blood mononuclear cells, sampled after pregnancy. The CDR3 here is CASSRGGTGNGYTF. CDR3 coding DNA: TGTGCCAGCAGCCGCGGGGGGACAGGGAATGGCTACACCTTC.